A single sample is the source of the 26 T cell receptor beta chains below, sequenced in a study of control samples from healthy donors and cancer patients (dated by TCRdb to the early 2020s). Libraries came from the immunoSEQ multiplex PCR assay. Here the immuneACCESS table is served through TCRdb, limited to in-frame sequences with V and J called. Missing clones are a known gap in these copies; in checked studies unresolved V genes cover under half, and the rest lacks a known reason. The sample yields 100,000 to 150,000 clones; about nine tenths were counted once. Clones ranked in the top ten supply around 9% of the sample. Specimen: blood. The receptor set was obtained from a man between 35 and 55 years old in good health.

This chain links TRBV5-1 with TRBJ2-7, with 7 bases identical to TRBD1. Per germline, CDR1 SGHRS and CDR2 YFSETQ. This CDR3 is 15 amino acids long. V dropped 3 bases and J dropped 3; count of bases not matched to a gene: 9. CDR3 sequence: CASSSGTADVYEQYF. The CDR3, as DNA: TGCGCCAGCAGCTCCGGGACAGCGGACGTCTACGAGCAGTACTTC.

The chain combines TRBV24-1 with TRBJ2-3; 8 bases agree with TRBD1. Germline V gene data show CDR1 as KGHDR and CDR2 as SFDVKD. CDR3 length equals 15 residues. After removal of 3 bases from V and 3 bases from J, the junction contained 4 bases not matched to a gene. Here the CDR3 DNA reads TGTGCCACCAGTGATGTTGACAGGGGTACAGATACGCAGTATTTT. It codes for CATSDVDRGTDTQYF.

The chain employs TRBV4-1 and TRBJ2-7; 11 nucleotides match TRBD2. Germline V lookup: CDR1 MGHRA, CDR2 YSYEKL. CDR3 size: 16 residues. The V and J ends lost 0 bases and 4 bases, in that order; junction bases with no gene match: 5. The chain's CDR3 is CASSQDSGGALYEQYF. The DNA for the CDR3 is TGCGCCAGCAGCCAAGATAGCGGGGGGGCCTTGTACGAGCAGTACTTC.

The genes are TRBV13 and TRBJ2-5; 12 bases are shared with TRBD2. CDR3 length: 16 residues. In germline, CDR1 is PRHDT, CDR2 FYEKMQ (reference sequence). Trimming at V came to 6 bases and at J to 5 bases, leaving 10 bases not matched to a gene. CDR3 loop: CASRLSSGGVAETQYF. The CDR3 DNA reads TGTGCCAGCAGACTCTCTAGCGGGGGGGTTGCTGAGACCCAGTACTTC.

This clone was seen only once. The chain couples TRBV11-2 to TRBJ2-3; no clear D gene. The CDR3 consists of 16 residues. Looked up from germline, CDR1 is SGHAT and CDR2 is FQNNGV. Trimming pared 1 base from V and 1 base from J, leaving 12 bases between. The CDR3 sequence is CASSLALQRGTDTQYF. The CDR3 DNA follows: TGTGCCAGCAGCTTAGCCCTACAACGGGGCACAGATACGCAGTATTTT. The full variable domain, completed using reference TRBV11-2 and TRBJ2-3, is EAGVAQSPRYKIIEKRQSVAFWCNPISGHATLYWYQQILGQGPKLLIQFQNNGVVDDSQLPKDRFSAERLKGVDSTLKIQPAKLEDSAVYLCASSLALQRGTDTQYFGPGTRLTVL.

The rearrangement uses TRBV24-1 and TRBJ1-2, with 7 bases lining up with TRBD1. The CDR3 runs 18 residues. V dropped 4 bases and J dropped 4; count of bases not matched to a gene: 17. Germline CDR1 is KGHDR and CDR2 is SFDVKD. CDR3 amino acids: CATSDTGRGLPPTYGYTF. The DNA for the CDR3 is TGTGCCACCAGTGACACCGGAAGGGGGCTCCCACCAACCTATGGCTACACCTTC.

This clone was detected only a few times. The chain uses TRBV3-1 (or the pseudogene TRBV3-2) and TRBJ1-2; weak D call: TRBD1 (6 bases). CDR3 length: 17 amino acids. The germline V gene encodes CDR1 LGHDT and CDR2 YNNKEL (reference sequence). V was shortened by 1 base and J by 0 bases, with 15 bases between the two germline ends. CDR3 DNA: TGTGCCAGCAGCCAAGGAGGCTGGACAGCCGCTAACTATGGCTACACCTTC. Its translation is CASSQGGWTAANYGYTF.

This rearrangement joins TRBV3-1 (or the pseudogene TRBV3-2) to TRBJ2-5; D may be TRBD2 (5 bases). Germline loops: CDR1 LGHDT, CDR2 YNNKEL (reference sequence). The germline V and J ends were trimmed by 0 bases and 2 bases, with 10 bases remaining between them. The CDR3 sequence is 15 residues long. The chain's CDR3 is CASSQELASQETQYF. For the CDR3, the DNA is TGTGCCAGCAGCCAAGAGCTAGCTTCACAAGAGACCCAGTACTTC.

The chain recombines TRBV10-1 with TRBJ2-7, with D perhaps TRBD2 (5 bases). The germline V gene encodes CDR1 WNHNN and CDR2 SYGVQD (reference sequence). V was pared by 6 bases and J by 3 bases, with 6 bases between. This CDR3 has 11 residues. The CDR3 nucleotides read TGCGCCAGCAGCGGAGGCTACGAGCAGTACTTC. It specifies CASSGGYEQYF.

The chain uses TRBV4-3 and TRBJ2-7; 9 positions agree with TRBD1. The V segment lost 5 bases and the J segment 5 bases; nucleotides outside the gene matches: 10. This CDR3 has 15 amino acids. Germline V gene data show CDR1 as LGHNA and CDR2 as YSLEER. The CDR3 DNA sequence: TGCGCCAGCAGCGAGAGATTGGGACAGGGAAACGAGCAGTACTTC. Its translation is CASSERLGQGNEQYF.

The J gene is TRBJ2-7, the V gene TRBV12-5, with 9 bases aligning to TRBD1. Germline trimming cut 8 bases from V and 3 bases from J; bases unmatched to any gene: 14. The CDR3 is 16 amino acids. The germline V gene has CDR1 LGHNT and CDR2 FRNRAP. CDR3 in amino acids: CASPRTGTGTYYEQYF. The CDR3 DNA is TGTGCTAGTCCTCGGACCGGGACAGGGACCTACTACGAGCAGTACTTC.

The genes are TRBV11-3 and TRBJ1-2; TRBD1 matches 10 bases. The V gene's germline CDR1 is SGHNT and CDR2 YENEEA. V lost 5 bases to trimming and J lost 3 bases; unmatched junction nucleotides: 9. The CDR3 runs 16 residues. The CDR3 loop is CASSTRTGGLDYGYTF. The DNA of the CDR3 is TGTGCCAGCAGCACCCGGACAGGGGGTCTAGACTATGGCTACACCTTC.

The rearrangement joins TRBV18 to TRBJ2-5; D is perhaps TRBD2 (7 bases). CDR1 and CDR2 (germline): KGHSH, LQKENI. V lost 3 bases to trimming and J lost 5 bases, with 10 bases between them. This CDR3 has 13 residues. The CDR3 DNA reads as TGTGCCAGCTCACCCAGGGGAGGGGAGACCCAGTACTTC. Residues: CASSPRGGETQYF. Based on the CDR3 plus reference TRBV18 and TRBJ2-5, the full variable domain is NAGVMQNPRHLVRRRGQEARLRCSPMKGHSHVYWYRQLPEEGLKFMVYLQKENIIDESGMPKERFSAEFPKEGPSILRIQQVVRGDSAAYFCASSPRGGETQYFGPGTRLLVL.

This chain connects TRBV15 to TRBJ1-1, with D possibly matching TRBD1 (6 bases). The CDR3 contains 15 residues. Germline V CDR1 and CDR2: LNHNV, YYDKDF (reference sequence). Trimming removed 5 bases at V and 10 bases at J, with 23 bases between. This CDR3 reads CATSGGANPGGLAFF. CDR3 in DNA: TGTGCCACCAGCGGGGGGGCGAACCCTGGGGGCCTAGCTTTCTTT.

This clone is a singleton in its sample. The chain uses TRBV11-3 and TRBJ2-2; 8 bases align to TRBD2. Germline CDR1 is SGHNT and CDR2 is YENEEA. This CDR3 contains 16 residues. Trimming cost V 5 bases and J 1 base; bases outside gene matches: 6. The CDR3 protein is CASSAKRGLNTGELFF. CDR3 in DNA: TGTGCCAGCAGCGCCAAGCGGGGGCTGAACACCGGGGAGCTGTTTTTT. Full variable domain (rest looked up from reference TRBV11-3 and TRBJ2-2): EAGVVQSPRYKIIEKKQPVAFWCNPISGHNTLYWYLQNLGQGPELLIRYENEEAVDDSQLPKDRFSAERLKGVDSTLKIQPAELGDSAVYLCASSAKRGLNTGELFFGEGSRLTVL.

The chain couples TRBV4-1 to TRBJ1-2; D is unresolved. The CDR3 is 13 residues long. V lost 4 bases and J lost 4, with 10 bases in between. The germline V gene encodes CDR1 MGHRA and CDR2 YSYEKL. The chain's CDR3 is CASSPHMAYGYTF. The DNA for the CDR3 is TGCGCCAGCAGCCCCCACATGGCCTATGGCTACACCTTC.

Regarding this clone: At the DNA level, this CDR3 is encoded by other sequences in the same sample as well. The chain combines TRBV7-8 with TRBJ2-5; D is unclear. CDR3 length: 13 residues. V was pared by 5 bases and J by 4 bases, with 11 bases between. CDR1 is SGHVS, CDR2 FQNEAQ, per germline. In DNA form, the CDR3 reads TGTGCCAGCAGCCCCAGCTGGTTAGAGACCCAGTACTTC. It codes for CASSPSWLETQYF.

The CDR3 is CASSSGQGWNEQFF. The CDR3 DNA follows: TGTGCCAGCAGCTCCGGACAGGGTTGGAATGAGCAGTTCTTC. The V and J genes are TRBV7-2 and TRBJ2-1, with 8 bases fitting TRBD1. The CDR3 is 14 residues long. Germline V gene data show CDR1 as SGHTA and CDR2 as FQGNSA. V gave up 4 bases and J gave up 7 bases; unmatched junction bases: 6.

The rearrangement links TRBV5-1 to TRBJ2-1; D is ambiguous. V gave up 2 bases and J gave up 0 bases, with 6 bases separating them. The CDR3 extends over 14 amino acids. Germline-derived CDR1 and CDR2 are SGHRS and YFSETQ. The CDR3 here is CASSFESSYNEQFF. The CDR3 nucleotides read TGCGCCAGCAGCTTTGAAAGCTCCTACAATGAGCAGTTCTTC.

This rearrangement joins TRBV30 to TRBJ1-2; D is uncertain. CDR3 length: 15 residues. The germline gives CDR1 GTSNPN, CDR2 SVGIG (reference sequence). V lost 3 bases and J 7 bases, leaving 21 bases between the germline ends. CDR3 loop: CAWSSHDGRTSGYTF. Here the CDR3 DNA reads TGTGCCTGGAGCTCCCATGACGGGAGGACTAGTGGCTACACCTTC. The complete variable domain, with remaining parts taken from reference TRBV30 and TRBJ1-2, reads SQTIHQWPATLVQPVGSPLSLECTVEGTSNPNLYWYRQAAGRGLQLLFYSVGIGQISSEVPQNLSASRPQDRQFILSSKKLLLSDSGFYLCAWSSHDGRTSGYTFGSGTRLTVV.

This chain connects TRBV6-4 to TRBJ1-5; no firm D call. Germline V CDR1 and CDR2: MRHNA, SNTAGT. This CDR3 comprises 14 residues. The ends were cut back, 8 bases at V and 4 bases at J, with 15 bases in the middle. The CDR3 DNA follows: TGTGCCAGCGCCCCGGACGGAGGGAATCAGCCCCAGCATTTT. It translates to CASAPDGGNQPQHF.

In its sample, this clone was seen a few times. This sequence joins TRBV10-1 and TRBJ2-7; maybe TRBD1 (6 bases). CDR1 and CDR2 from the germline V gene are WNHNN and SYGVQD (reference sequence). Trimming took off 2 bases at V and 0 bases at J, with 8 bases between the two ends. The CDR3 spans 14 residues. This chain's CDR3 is CASSEGGSSYEQYF. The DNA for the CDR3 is TGCGCCAGCAGTGAGGGGGGCAGCTCCTACGAGCAGTACTTC.

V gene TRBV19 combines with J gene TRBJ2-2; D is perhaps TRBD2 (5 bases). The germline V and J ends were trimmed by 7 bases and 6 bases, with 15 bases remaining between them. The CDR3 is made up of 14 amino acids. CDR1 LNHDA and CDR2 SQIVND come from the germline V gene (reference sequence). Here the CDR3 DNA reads TGTGCCAGTATCACATATGTCGGGGCCGGGGAGCTGTTTTTT. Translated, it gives CASITYVGAGELFF. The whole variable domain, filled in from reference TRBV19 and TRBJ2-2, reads DGGITQSPKYLFRKEGQNVTLSCEQNLNHDAMYWYRQDPGQGLRLIYYSQIVNDFQKGDIAEGYSVSREKKESFPLTVTSAQKNPTAFYLCASITYVGAGELFFGEGSRLTVL.

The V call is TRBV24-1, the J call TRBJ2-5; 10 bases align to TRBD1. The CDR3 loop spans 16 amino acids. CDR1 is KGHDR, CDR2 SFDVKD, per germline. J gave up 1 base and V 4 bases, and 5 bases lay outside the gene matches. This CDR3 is CATSEPGTGAQETQYF. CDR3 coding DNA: TGTGCCACCAGTGAACCGGGGACAGGGGCCCAAGAGACCCAGTACTTC.

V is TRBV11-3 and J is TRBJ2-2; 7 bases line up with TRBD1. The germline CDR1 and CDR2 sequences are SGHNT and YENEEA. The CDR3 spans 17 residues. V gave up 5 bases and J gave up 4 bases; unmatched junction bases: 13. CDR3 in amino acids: CASSQRVTGRTTGELFF. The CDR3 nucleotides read TGTGCCAGCAGCCAACGGGTGACAGGGCGGACCACCGGGGAGCTGTTTTTT.

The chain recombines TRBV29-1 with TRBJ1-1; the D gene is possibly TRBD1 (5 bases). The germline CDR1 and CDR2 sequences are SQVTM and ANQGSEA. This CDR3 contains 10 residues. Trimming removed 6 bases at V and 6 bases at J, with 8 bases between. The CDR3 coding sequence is TGCAGCGTCGGGGACTCTGAAGCTTTCTTT. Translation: CSVGDSEAFF.